A single sample is the source of the 29 T cell receptor beta chains below, sequenced in a study of cytomegalovirus exposure and HLA in healthy donors. 13 Jbeta primers and 60 Vbeta primers were used for the PCR. Sequenced by immunoSEQ multiplex PCR; TCRdb stores in-frame clones only, minus some. The sample consists of roughly 200,000 clones, about 9% of them appearing once. Sequences were obtained from PBMCs. These receptors originate from a woman aged 30 to 39 in good health and CMV-seropositive.

This clone has a handful of counts. The chain links TRBV11-2 to TRBJ2-3; 7 bases match TRBD2. This CDR3 is 15 amino acids long. Per germline, CDR1 SGHAT and CDR2 FQNNGV. The V gene end was trimmed by 5 bases and the J gene end by 1 base; junction bases not matched to a gene: 6. CDR3 DNA: TGTGCCAGCAGCCGGTTGGCGGGAGGCACAGATACGCAGTATTTT. Its translation: CASSRLAGGTDTQYF.

The chain combines TRBV7-2 with TRBJ2-7; TRBD2 matches 8 bases. The V segment lost 1 base and the J segment 4 bases; nucleotides outside the gene matches: 3. Per the germline V gene, CDR1 is SGHTA and CDR2 is FQGNSA. The CDR3 consists of 14 residues. CDR3 loop: CASSLVTSGYEQYF. Here the CDR3 DNA reads TGTGCCAGCAGCTTAGTAACTAGCGGATACGAGCAGTACTTC.

The table lists this clone with a few counts. V gene TRBV19 combines with J gene TRBJ2-3; 10 positions match TRBD2. This CDR3 contains 16 residues. In germline, CDR1 is LNHDA, CDR2 SQIVND (reference sequence). Trimming at V came to 4 bases and at J to 2 bases, leaving 6 bases not matched to a gene. The CDR3 DNA sequence: TGTGCCAGTAGTACCTGGACTAGCGGACTCACAGATACGCAGTATTTT. It specifies CASSTWTSGLTDTQYF. Combining the CDR3 with reference TRBV19 and TRBJ2-3 gives the whole variable domain DGGITQSPKYLFRKEGQNVTLSCEQNLNHDAMYWYRQDPGQGLRLIYYSQIVNDFQKGDIAEGYSVSREKKESFPLTVTSAQKNPTAFYLCASSTWTSGLTDTQYFGPGTRLTVL.

As DNA, the CDR3 is TGTGCCAGCAGTTACGGGACAGCGAGAAACTATGGCTACACCTTC. Translating gives CASSYGTARNYGYTF. This sequence joins TRBV6-5 and TRBJ1-2; 7 bases match TRBD1. The germline V gene encodes CDR1 MNHEY and CDR2 SVGAGI. The CDR3 extends over 15 amino acids. V trimming: 2 bases; J trimming: 2 bases; junction bases outside the gene matches: 5.

The chain links TRBV4-1 to TRBJ2-7, with TRBD2 matching 8 bases. Germline V gene data show CDR1 as MGHRA and CDR2 as YSYEKL. This CDR3 is 14 amino acids long. The V segment lost 3 bases and the J segment 2 bases; nucleotides outside the gene matches: 3. In DNA form, the CDR3 reads TGCGCCAGCAGCCAGTCGGGACTAGCCTACGAGCAGTACTTC. Encoded protein: CASSQSGLAYEQYF.

V usage is TRBV10-3 and J usage is TRBJ2-4; 8 bases are a match to TRBD1. Germline loops: CDR1 ENHRY, CDR2 SYGVKD. The V gene end was trimmed by 10 bases and the J gene end by 1 base; junction bases not matched to a gene: 12. The CDR3 is 16 residues long. CDR3: CATRTGTGRAKNIQYF. The CDR3 nucleotides are TGTGCCACTCGTACCGGGACAGGACGCGCCAAAAACATTCAGTACTTC.

This chain uses TRBV28 with TRBJ2-7; the match to TRBD1 covers 9 bases. V trimming: 2 bases; J trimming: 6 bases; junction bases outside the gene matches: 8. The germline gives CDR1 MDHEN, CDR2 SYDVKM. The length of the CDR3 is 15 residues. CDR3 region: CASSLPRTGVGEQYF. DNA for the CDR3: TGTGCCAGCAGTTTACCCCGGACAGGGGTAGGCGAGCAGTACTTC. Filled out from reference TRBV28 and TRBJ2-7, the complete variable domain reads DVKVTQSSRYLVKRTGEKVFLECVQDMDHENMFWYRQDPGLGLRLIYFSYDVKMKEKGDIPEGYSVSREKKERFSLILESASTNQTSMYLCASSLPRTGVGEQYFGPGTRLTVT.

In this sample, this clone turned up a few times. This CDR3 reads CASSLRRALNTGELFF. The DNA of the CDR3 is TGTGCCAGCAGCTTAAGGCGGGCCCTGAACACCGGGGAGCTGTTTTTT. The genes are TRBV11-3 and TRBJ2-2, with TRBD2 as a possible D gene (5 bases). The CDR3 has 16 amino acids. V was cut by 2 bases and J by 1 base, with 11 bases left in between. Germline V gives CDR1 SGHNT, CDR2 YENEEA.

This clone was seen more than once but under ten times. This chain uses TRBV7-8 with TRBJ1-2, with 8 bases aligning to TRBD1. The CDR3 totals 14 residues. Per germline, CDR1 SGHVS and CDR2 FQNEAQ. V was pared by 1 base and J by 3 bases, with 1 base of the junction left unmatched. CDR3 amino acids: CASSLGTGYYGYTF. In DNA, the CDR3 is TGTGCCAGCAGCTTAGGGACAGGGTACTATGGCTACACCTTC.

This clone showed up just a few times. This chain joins TRBV7-9 and TRBJ2-3, with TRBD2 matching over 8 bases. CDR1 and CDR2 (germline): SEHNR, FQNEAQ (reference sequence). The CDR3 has 15 residues. V shed 5 bases, J shed 5 bases, and the junction held 9 bases outside the gene matches. CDR3 DNA sequence: TGTGCCAGCAGCGAAAAGCGGGAGTGGCGAGATACGCAGTATTTT. Translation gives CASSEKREWRDTQYF. The complete variable domain, with remaining parts taken from reference TRBV7-9 and TRBJ2-3, reads DTGVSQNPRHKITKRGQNVTFRCDPISEHNRLYWYRQTLGQGPEFLTYFQNEAQLEKSRLLSDRFSAERPKGSFSTLEIQRTEQGDSAMYLCASSEKREWRDTQYFGPGTRLTVL.

The chain links TRBV28 to TRBJ1-5; no clear D. Trimming removed 2 bases at V and 2 bases at J, with 13 bases between. CDR1 is MDHEN and CDR2 is SYDVKM in the germline V gene. The CDR3 totals 16 residues. CDR3 amino acids: CASSLRQARGNQPQHF. The CDR3 DNA is TGTGCCAGCAGTTTACGACAAGCGAGGGGCAATCAGCCCCAGCATTTT.

The V gene is TRBV5-1, the J gene TRBJ2-2; TRBD1 aligns across 11 bases. V shed 4 bases, J shed 3 bases, and the junction held 2 bases outside the gene matches. The germline V gene has CDR1 SGHRS and CDR2 YFSETQ. This CDR3 spans 15 amino acids. The DNA of the CDR3 is TGCGCCAGCAGCGCGGGACAGGGGGACACCGGGGAGCTGTTTTTT. This translates into CASSAGQGDTGELFF.

The chain links TRBV4-1 to TRBJ2-2; 7 nucleotides align to TRBD1. V lost 4 bases to trimming and J lost 4 bases; unmatched junction nucleotides: 6. Germline V gives CDR1 MGHRA, CDR2 YSYEKL. The CDR3 covers 15 residues. The CDR3 sequence is CASSPRDSFTGELFF. As DNA, the CDR3 is TGCGCCAGCAGCCCCCGGGACAGTTTCACCGGGGAGCTGTTTTTT.

This clone was observed a few times. This chain uses TRBV30 with TRBJ1-4, with 8 bases matching TRBD1. The CDR3 loop spans 13 amino acids. Germline V gives CDR1 GTSNPN, CDR2 SVGIG (reference sequence). Trimming cost V 4 bases and J 10 bases; bases outside gene matches: 8. The CDR3 DNA sequence: TGTGCCTGGATCGGGACAGGTGGTGGAAAACTGTTTTTT. Amino acids: CAWIGTGGGKLFF.

This clone turned up a few times. This chain uses TRBV27 with TRBJ2-1; D is uncertain. Trimming took 6 bases from V and 7 from J, leaving 7 bases between them. Germline V CDR1 and CDR2: MNHEY, SMNVEV (reference sequence). CDR3 length: 11 amino acids. CDR3 residues: CASSAGNEQFF. CDR3 DNA: TGTGCCAGCAGCGCCGGGAATGAGCAGTTCTTC.

This clone was picked up one time. The V gene is TRBV5-1, the J gene TRBJ2-1; D is perhaps TRBD1 (6 bases). Germline values: CDR1 SGHRS, CDR2 YFSETQ. The CDR3 is 14 residues long. V was cut by 0 bases and J by 6 bases, with 10 bases left in between. The CDR3 nucleotides are TGCGCCAGCAGCTTGGGCCAGGGGATCAATGAGCAGTTCTTC. Amino acid sequence: CASSLGQGINEQFF.

This clone was counted between two and nine times. V gene TRBV5-8 combines with J gene TRBJ1-1; 10 bases align to TRBD1. This CDR3 has 14 amino acids. Trimming cost V 4 bases and J 6 bases; bases outside gene matches: 6. Germline CDR1 reads SGHTS; CDR2 reads YDEGEE. In DNA form, the CDR3 reads TGTGCCAGCAGCCGGGACAGGGGTCTATCTGAAGCTTTCTTT. It specifies CASSRDRGLSEAFF.

V usage is TRBV6-5 and J usage is TRBJ2-7; possibly TRBD2 for D (6 bases). There are 15 residues in the CDR3. Germline CDR1 and CDR2: MNHEY and SVGAGI. The V end was cut by 0 bases, the J end by 2 bases, with 11 bases between. This CDR3 is CASSYSGGGTYEQYF. The CDR3 DNA follows: TGTGCCAGCAGTTACTCGGGGGGAGGCACCTACGAGCAGTACTTC.

The chain has TRBV2 and TRBJ2-5, with a possible D match to TRBD1 (5 bases). V dropped 7 bases and J dropped 2 bases, with 14 bases sitting between them. The CDR3 contains 14 residues. CDR1 and CDR2 from the germline V gene are SNHLY and FYNNEI. CDR3 bases: TGTGCCAGCATAAAGGGGCAGACTCAAGAGACCCAGTACTTC. Residues: CASIKGQTQETQYF.

This clone has just a few counts. The rearrangement joins TRBV30 to TRBJ2-3, with D maybe TRBD2 (6 bases). This CDR3 spans 17 amino acids. The V end was cut by 7 bases, the J end by 0 bases, with 23 bases between. Germline lookup yields CDR1 GTSNPN and CDR2 SVGIG (reference sequence). The CDR3 DNA is TGTGCCTTGATTCAGGAGGGGACGAGGCTTAGCACAGATACGCAGTATTTT. Its translation is CALIQEGTRLSTDTQYF.

The chain couples TRBV11-2 to TRBJ1-2; possibly TRBD1 for D (5 bases). V was shortened by 1 base and J by 4 bases, with 7 bases between the two germline ends. The CDR3 is 13 residues long. Per the germline V gene, CDR1 is SGHAT and CDR2 is FQNNGV. The CDR3 DNA is TGTGCCAGCAGCTTAGGACAGCGCTATGGCTACACCTTC. Encoded protein: CASSLGQRYGYTF.

This clone was counted only a few times. The rearrangement uses TRBV18 and TRBJ2-1; 14 nucleotides align to TRBD2. CDR1 is KGHSH and CDR2 is LQKENI in the germline V gene. The CDR3 contains 16 residues. J lost 8 bases, V lost 4 bases, and 7 bases had no gene match. CDR3 DNA: TGTGCCAGCTCACGTCCGGGACTAGCGGGAGCATATGAGCAGTTCTTC. Protein product: CASSRPGLAGAYEQFF.

The V and J genes are TRBV7-9 and TRBJ1-1; D remains ambiguous. This CDR3 spans 17 amino acids. The germline V gene has CDR1 SEHNR and CDR2 FQNEAQ (reference sequence). V dropped 3 bases and J dropped 3 bases, with 20 bases sitting between them. CDR3 in amino acids: CASSFSGSKDWDTEAFF. CDR3 in DNA: TGTGCCAGCAGCTTCAGTGGTTCTAAGGACTGGGACACTGAAGCTTTCTTT.

V usage is TRBV5-1 and J usage is TRBJ2-1; 10 nucleotides line up with TRBD2. V was clipped by 0 bases and J by 9 bases; unmatched bases: 12. This CDR3 has 17 residues. Germline CDR1 is SGHRS and CDR2 is YFSETQ. CDR3 DNA sequence: TGCGCCAGCAGCTTGGCCGTTCCTAGCGGGAGTCGCGGTGAGCAGTTCTTC. It codes for CASSLAVPSGSRGEQFF.

The chain couples TRBV10-2 to TRBJ2-5; D gene uncertain. The CDR3 has 13 amino acids. Germline values: CDR1 WSHSY, CDR2 SAAADI. Trimming left V 3 bases short and J 3 bases short, with 8 bases between. Here the CDR3 DNA reads TGCGCCAGCAGTGATAACAGTAAAGAGACCCAGTACTTC. Residues: CASSDNSKETQYF.

The chain combines TRBV7-9 with TRBJ1-1, with D possibly matching TRBD1 (5 bases). The CDR3 totals 15 residues. Trimming left V 2 bases short and J 0 bases short, with 10 bases between. Germline assignment: CDR1 SEHNR and CDR2 FQNEAQ (reference sequence). CDR3 loop: CASSLIGGLNTEAFF. As DNA, the CDR3 is TGTGCCAGCAGCTTAATCGGGGGTTTGAACACTGAAGCTTTCTTT.

As regards this clone: This same CDR3 is encoded by further DNA sequences in the sample. The CDR3 DNA reads TGCGCCAGCAGTGAGTCCACTAGCGGGCGGGGTCCGTTCTTC. Its protein product is CASSESTSGRGPFF. This chain connects TRBV10-1 to TRBJ2-1; 9 nucleotides agree with TRBD2. The length of the CDR3 is 14 residues. The ends lost 0 bases at V and 15 bases at J; junction bases unmatched: 9. The germline V gene has CDR1 WNHNN and CDR2 SYGVQD (reference sequence).

The rearrangement joins TRBV7-9 to TRBJ1-2; TRBD1 matches 7 bases. The CDR3 spans 13 residues. J was trimmed by 4 bases and V by 4 bases; bases with no gene match: 3. CDR1 and CDR2 (germline): SEHNR, FQNEAQ (reference sequence). CDR3 sequence: CASSYTGAYGYTF. In DNA form, the CDR3 reads TGTGCCAGCAGCTACACAGGGGCCTATGGCTACACCTTC.

J is TRBJ2-1 and V is TRBV4-1, with 9 bases that match TRBD2. Germline V gives CDR1 MGHRA, CDR2 YSYEKL. The CDR3 runs 19 residues. The V segment lost 1 base and the J segment 1 base; nucleotides outside the gene matches: 11. CDR3: CASSQALTWREGSYNEQFF. CDR3 nucleotides: TGCGCCAGCAGCCAAGCCCTGACGTGGCGGGAGGGTTCCTACAATGAGCAGTTCTTC.